The 29 T cell receptor beta chains listed next were all sequenced from one sample in a study of type 1 and type 2 diabetes patients. The PCR template was genomic DNA. A primer set of 30 forward and 13 reverse primers amplified the CDR3. TCRdb re-called the multiplex PCR reads with MiXCR, one entry per CDR3 protein. The repertoire holds 280,000 or so distinct CDR3 sequences, roughly 50% seen once, with roughly 15% in the top ten. Sequenced input: peripheral blood mononuclear cells (PBMCs). These receptors were obtained from a man younger than 35 with type 2 diabetes.

This clonotype was seen more than once but under ten times. This chain links TRBV27 with TRBJ1-6, with TRBD1 as a possible D gene (6 bases). The CDR3 contains 16 residues. Looked up from germline, CDR1 is MNHEY and CDR2 is SMNVEV (reference sequence). Trimming removed 5 bases from V and 3 bases from J, with 14 bases in between. The CDR3 sequence is CASSDRWTDYNSPLHF. The CDR3 DNA reads as TGTGCCAGCAGTGACCGGTGGACAGACTATAATTCACCCCTCCACTTT.

On this clonotype itself: Given the absence of the conserved phenylalanine or tryptophan at the CDR3 end, a read error is likely. It is unclear where the CDR3 begins or ends on the DNA, so no DNA is shown, and the CDR3 is as TCRdb lists it. The V call is TRBV19, the J call TRBJ2-6. The CDR3 sequence runs 9 residues, both termini included. Germline V CDR1 and CDR2: LNHDA, SQIVND (reference sequence). CDR3 sequence: CASKPRYGI.

This clonotype showed up just a few times. The chain recombines TRBV10-3 with TRBJ2-3, with no clear D. Germline CDR1 is ENHRY and CDR2 is SYGVKD. The CDR3 extends over 15 amino acids. V lost 0 bases and J 0 bases, leaving 7 bases between the germline ends. For the CDR3, the DNA is TGTGCCATCAGTGAGTCAAGCCCTAGCACAGATACGCAGTATTTT. Its translation is CAISESSPSTDTQYF.

The sample holds a few counts of this clonotype. The V gene is TRBV12-3 or TRBV12-4, the J gene TRBJ2-5; 11 nucleotides match TRBD2. Trimming cost V 11 bases and J 2 bases; bases outside gene matches: 7. CDR3 length equals 14 residues. CDR3 loop: CASTSGGPQETQYF. In DNA, the CDR3 is TGTGCCTCCACTAGCGGGGGCCCTCAAGAGACCCAGTACTTC.

The J gene is TRBJ1-1, the V gene TRBV20-1, with 7 bases aligning to TRBD1. This CDR3 spans 15 amino acids. Germline V gene data show CDR1 as DFQATT and CDR2 as SNEGSKA (reference sequence). With 1 base clipped from V and 0 bases from J, the junction kept 5 bases outside the gene matches. CDR3 sequence: CSARVPTGMNTEAFF. CDR3 sequence (DNA): TGCAGTGCTAGAGTCCCGACAGGGATGAACACTGAAGCTTTCTTT.

The gene calls are TRBV6-5 and TRBJ1-5, with D hard to call. The CDR3 extends over 13 amino acids. V was cut by 7 bases and J by 5 bases, with 12 bases left in between. From germline, CDR1 is MNHEY and CDR2 SVGAGI. The DNA for the CDR3 is TGTGCCAGCACCCCTCCCCCAGATCAGCCCCAGCATTTT. The encoded protein is CASTPPPDQPQHF.

This chain joins TRBV19 and TRBJ2-7; the match to TRBD1 covers 8 bases. CDR3 length: 15 amino acids. Germline lookup yields CDR1 LNHDA and CDR2 SQIVND (reference sequence). Trimming removed 9 bases from V and 3 bases from J; junction bases left unmatched: 13. In nucleotides, the CDR3 is TGTGCCAGCAGACTCGACAGGGGAAGCCACTACGAGCAGTACTTC. Translating gives CASRLDRGSHYEQYF.

The gene calls are TRBV12-3 or TRBV12-4 and TRBJ2-7; 9 bases map to TRBD2. V dropped 7 bases and J dropped 5; count of bases not matched to a gene: 12. The CDR3 totals 15 residues. The DNA of the CDR3 is TGTGCCAGCACACGAAGGGCGGGAGGGCCGAACGAGCAGTACTTC. Translated, it gives CASTRRAGGPNEQYF.

The genes are TRBV6-5 and TRBJ1-1, with 10 nucleotides matching TRBD1. V lost 5 bases to trimming and J lost 4 bases; unmatched junction nucleotides: 10. The CDR3 has 16 residues. CDR1 MNHEY and CDR2 SVGAGI come from the germline V gene. This chain's CDR3 is CASSTRDRGSFTEAFF. The CDR3 nucleotides are TGTGCCAGCAGTACACGGGACAGGGGATCCTTCACTGAAGCTTTCTTT.

As regards this clonotype: With a much larger clone just one base away, this may be a read error. The rearrangement joins TRBV19 to TRBJ1-1; TRBD1 is a possible D gene (6 bases). Germline CDR1 is LNHDA and CDR2 is SQIVND (reference sequence). CDR3 length: 15 amino acids. Here the CDR3 reads CASRRSGASNTGAFF. The CDR3 DNA reads as TGTGCCAGTAGACGTTCAGGGGCCAGTAACACTGGAGCTTTCTTT.

V and J are TRBV11-2 and TRBJ2-1; 7 bases are a match to TRBD2. The ends lost 7 bases at V and 0 bases at J; junction bases unmatched: 9. Germline assignment: CDR1 SGHAT and CDR2 FQNNGV. CDR3 length equals 16 residues. CDR3 protein: CASTSLLASSYNEQFF. The CDR3 DNA is TGTGCCAGCACCTCCTTACTAGCGAGCTCCTACAATGAGCAGTTCTTC.

The chain combines TRBV29-1 with TRBJ1-2, with a possible D match to TRBD1 (6 bases). Looked up from germline, CDR1 is SQVTM and CDR2 is ANQGSEA. This CDR3 region has 14 residues. The ends were cut back, 6 bases at V and 5 bases at J, with 19 bases in the middle. As DNA, the CDR3 is TGCAGCGTGGAGCCCGAGGACAGTATATATGGCTACACCTTC. Amino acids: CSVEPEDSIYGYTF. Together with reference TRBV29-1 and TRBJ1-2, the CDR3 gives the full variable domain: SAVISQKPSRDICQRGTSLTIQCQVDSQVTMMFWYRQQPGQSLTLIATANQGSEATYESGFVIDKFPISRPNLTFSTLTVSNMSPEDSSIYLCSVEPEDSIYGYTFGSGTRLTVV.

This chain connects TRBV24-1 to TRBJ2-7; no definite D call. The length of the CDR3 is 15 residues. The V gene's germline CDR1 is KGHDR and CDR2 SFDVKD. Trimming cost V 3 bases and J 0 bases, with 11 bases left between them. The CDR3 sequence: CATSDPKASSYEQYF. CDR3 in DNA: TGTGCCACCAGTGATCCCAAGGCTAGCTCCTACGAGCAGTACTTC.

J is TRBJ1-1 and V is TRBV20-1; tentatively, D is TRBD1 (5 bases). Trimming took 5 bases from V and 2 from J, leaving 12 bases between them. The CDR3 runs 13 residues. Per germline, CDR1 DFQATT and CDR2 SNEGSKA (reference sequence). The CDR3 reads CSAAGTVNTEAFF. CDR3 in DNA: TGCAGTGCTGCCGGGACGGTAAACACTGAAGCTTTCTTT.

The J gene is TRBJ2-3, the V gene TRBV19; D is ambiguous. CDR3 length: 15 residues. The germline gives CDR1 LNHDA, CDR2 SQIVND (reference sequence). Trimming took off 2 bases at V and 2 bases at J, with 11 bases between the two ends. This CDR3 is CASSIRSIYTDTQYF. In nucleotides, the CDR3 is TGTGCCAGTAGTATACGCAGCATATACACAGATACGCAGTATTTT. Filled out from reference TRBV19 and TRBJ2-3, the complete variable domain reads DGGITQSPKYLFRKEGQNVTLSCEQNLNHDAMYWYRQDPGQGLRLIYYSQIVNDFQKGDIAEGYSVSREKKESFPLTVTSAQKNPTAFYLCASSIRSIYTDTQYFGPGTRLTVL.

This clonotype has just a few counts. The chain employs TRBV10-3 and TRBJ1-1, with D maybe TRBD1 (5 bases). This CDR3 is 14 amino acids long. Between the trimmed V and J ends, which lost 3 bases and 4 bases, there was a span of 12 bases. The germline gives CDR1 ENHRY, CDR2 SYGVKD. The CDR3 DNA sequence: TGTGCCATCAGTGAAGGCTTAAGGGGCACTGAAGCTTTCTTT. Translated, it gives CAISEGLRGTEAFF.

This clonotype turned up a few times. V is TRBV7-3 and J is TRBJ2-5, with D uncertain. The CDR3 extends over 14 amino acids. The germline V gene encodes CDR1 SGHTA and CDR2 FQGTGA. V lost 2 bases, J lost 4 bases, and 11 bases lay in between. CDR3 nucleotide sequence: TGTGCCAGCAGCTTACTCGGTTCTTCAGAGACCCAGTACTTC. This translates into CASSLLGSSETQYF.

This chain uses TRBV6-6 with TRBJ1-1; 7 bases are shared with TRBD1. Germline V gives CDR1 MNHNY, CDR2 SVGAGI (reference sequence). Trimming cost V 5 bases and J 2 bases; bases outside gene matches: 8. The CDR3 has 15 amino acids. CDR3 bases: TGTGCCAGCAGTCCCTCAGGGGGGTCAAACACTGAAGCTTTCTTT. Residues: CASSPSGGSNTEAFF.

At least ten counts were recorded for this clonotype. V usage is TRBV2 and J usage is TRBJ2-7, with a possible D match to TRBD1 (6 bases). This CDR3 comprises 14 residues. The V and J ends lost 3 bases and 4 bases respectively, with 13 bases between them. Germline V gives CDR1 SNHLY, CDR2 FYNNEI. The CDR3 spells CASSEQGQGYEQYF. CDR3 bases: TGTGCCAGCAGTGAGCAGGGGCAGGGGTACGAGCAGTACTTC. Full variable domain (missing parts from reference TRBV2 and TRBJ2-7): EPEVTQTPSHQVTQMGQEVILRCVPISNHLYFYWYRQILGQKVEFLVSFYNNEISEKSEIFDDQFSVERPDGSNFTLKIRSTKLEDSAMYFCASSEQGQGYEQYFGPGTRLTVT.

This clonotype was seen a few times. This chain joins TRBV6-2 or TRBV6-3 and TRBJ1-1; possible D gene TRBD1, 5 bases. Trimming left V 5 bases short and J 3 bases short, with 22 bases between. This CDR3 has 17 amino acids. Looked up from germline, CDR1 is MNHEY and CDR2 is SVGEGT. The CDR3 here is CASSAVVIGAKDTEAFF. DNA for the CDR3: TGTGCCAGCAGTGCGGTTGTGATAGGGGCGAAGGACACTGAAGCTTTCTTT.

The rearrangement uses TRBV25-1 and TRBJ2-5; TRBD2 agrees at 10 bases. Matching the DNA end better, TRBJ2-1 makes the J call doubtful. CDR1 MGHDK and CDR2 SYGVNS come from the germline V gene. The CDR3 contains 15 residues. The CDR3 region has the DNA TGTGCCAGCAGTCCCGGGACTAGCGTTTCACATGAGCAGTTCTTC. Amino acids: CASSPGTSVSHEQFF.

In this sample, this clonotype turned up a few times. The V and J genes are TRBV7-2 and TRBJ1-1; D remains ambiguous. Trimming shortened V by 1 base and J by 7 bases, and 7 bases separated the two germline ends. Germline V gene sequence: CDR1 SGHTA, CDR2 FQGNSA. This CDR3 spans 12 amino acids. For the CDR3, the DNA is TGTGCCAGCAGCTTAGTAGGCATTGAAGCTTTCTTT. Translation: CASSLVGIEAFF.

This clonotype was counted a few times. This chain connects TRBV7-9 to TRBJ1-1; 8 nucleotides match TRBD1. V lost 5 bases, J lost 4 bases, and 6 bases stayed unmatched. Germline V gene sequence: CDR1 SEHNR, CDR2 FQNEAQ (reference sequence). The length of the CDR3 is 14 residues. CDR3 DNA: TGTGCCAGCAGCGCCGGACAGGGACGCACTGAAGCTTTCTTT. Protein product: CASSAGQGRTEAFF.

About this clonotype: Germline is not matched at one junction end, which may reflect a read error. This rearrangement joins TRBV13 to TRBJ2-7; 9 nucleotides align to TRBD2. Germline-derived CDR1 and CDR2 are PRHDT and FYEKMQ (reference sequence). CDR3 length equals 12 residues. The CDR3, as DNA: TGTGCCAGTGGTTCTCTTGGCGGGAGGGCCCATTTC. The encoded protein is CASGSLGGRAHF.

This clonotype was recorded many times. The chain uses TRBV7-8 and TRBJ2-7; D is perhaps TRBD1 (5 bases). Trimming pared 4 bases from V and 6 bases from J, leaving 10 bases between. The CDR3 covers 12 residues. Germline CDR1 and CDR2: SGHVS and FQNEAQ. The CDR3 DNA follows: TGTGCCAGCAGCTCCCTCACAGGCGAGCAGTACTTC. Its translation is CASSSLTGEQYF.

For this clonotype: This is likely a read error, given that the CDR3 carries no conserved phenylalanine or tryptophan at its end. The chain has TRBV28 and TRBJ2-7, with D hard to call. Germline CDR1 MDHEN, CDR2 SYDVKM. V lost 6 bases and J 4 bases, leaving 7 bases between the germline ends. The CDR3 consists of 11 residues. The chain's CDR3 is CASSPEYEQYS. CDR3 DNA: TGTGCCAGCAGCCCGGAATACGAGCAGTACTCC.

This clonotype appeared a single time. The CDR3 nucleotides read TGTGCCAGCAGCTTCGACAACGTCAATTCACCCCTCCACTTT. As protein: CASSFDNVNSPLHF. The genes are TRBV7-3 and TRBJ1-6; no reliable D call. The V gene lost 3 bases and the J gene lost 7 bases, with 10 bases spanning the gap. Per the germline V gene, CDR1 is SGHTA and CDR2 is FQGTGA. CDR3 size: 14 residues.

Concerning this clonotype: One junction end disagrees with the germline gene, perhaps due to a read error. This rearrangement joins TRBV30 to TRBJ1-1; D is ambiguous. Germline CDR1 and CDR2: GTSNPN and SVGIG (reference sequence). There are 13 residues in the CDR3. Written as DNA, the CDR3 is TGTGCCTGGAGTGTACAATGGAACACTGAAGCTCTCTTT. Translated: CAWSVQWNTEALF.

The chain uses TRBV27 and TRBJ1-3; D gene ambiguous. This CDR3 comprises 15 residues. Trimming removed 7 bases at V and 4 bases at J, with 17 bases between. Germline CDR1 and CDR2: MNHEY and SMNVEV (reference sequence). The CDR3 region is CASTESFSGGNTIYF. CDR3 coding DNA: TGTGCCAGCACCGAGTCTTTCTCGGGGGGAAACACCATATATTTT.